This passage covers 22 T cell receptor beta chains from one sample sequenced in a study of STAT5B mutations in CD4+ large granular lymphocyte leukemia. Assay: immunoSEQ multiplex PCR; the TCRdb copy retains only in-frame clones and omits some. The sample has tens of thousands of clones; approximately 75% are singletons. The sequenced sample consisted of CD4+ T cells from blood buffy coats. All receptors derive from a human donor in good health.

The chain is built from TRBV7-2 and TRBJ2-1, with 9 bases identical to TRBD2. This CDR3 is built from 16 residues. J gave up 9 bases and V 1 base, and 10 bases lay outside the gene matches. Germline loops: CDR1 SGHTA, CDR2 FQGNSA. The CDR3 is CASSLGWLAGRGEQFF. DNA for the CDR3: TGTGCCAGCAGCTTAGGATGGCTAGCGGGGAGAGGTGAGCAGTTCTTC. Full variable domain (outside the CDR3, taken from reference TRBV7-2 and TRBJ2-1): GAGVSQSPSNKVTEKGKDVELRCDPISGHTALYWYRQSLGQGLEFLIYFQGNSAPDKSGLPSDRFSAERTGGSVSTLTIQRTQQEDSAVYLCASSLGWLAGRGEQFFGPGTRLTVL.

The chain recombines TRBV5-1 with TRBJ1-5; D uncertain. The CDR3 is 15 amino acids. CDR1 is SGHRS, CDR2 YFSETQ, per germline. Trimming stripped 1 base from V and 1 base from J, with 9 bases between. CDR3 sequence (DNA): TGCGCCAGCAGCTTGTTTGCTGGCAGCAATCAGCCCCAGCATTTT. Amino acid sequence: CASSLFAGSNQPQHF.

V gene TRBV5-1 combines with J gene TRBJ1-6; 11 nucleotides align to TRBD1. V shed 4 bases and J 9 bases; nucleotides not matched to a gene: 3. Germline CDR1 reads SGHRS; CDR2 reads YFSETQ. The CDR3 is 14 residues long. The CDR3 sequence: CASSLGTGGSPLHF. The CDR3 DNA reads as TGCGCCAGCAGCCTAGGGACAGGGGGTTCACCCCTCCACTTT.

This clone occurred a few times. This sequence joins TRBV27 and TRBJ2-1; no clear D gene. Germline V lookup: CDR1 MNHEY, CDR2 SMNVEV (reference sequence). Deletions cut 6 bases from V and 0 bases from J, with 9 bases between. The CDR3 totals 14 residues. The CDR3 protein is CASSSSGSYNEQFF. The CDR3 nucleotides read TGTGCCAGCAGCTCATCGGGCTCCTACAATGAGCAGTTCTTC.

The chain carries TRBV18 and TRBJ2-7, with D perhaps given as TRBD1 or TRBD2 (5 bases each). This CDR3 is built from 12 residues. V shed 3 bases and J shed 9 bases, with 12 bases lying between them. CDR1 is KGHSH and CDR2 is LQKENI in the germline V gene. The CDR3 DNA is TGTGCCAGCTCACCTCTGGGGACGGGGCAGTACTTC. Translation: CASSPLGTGQYF.

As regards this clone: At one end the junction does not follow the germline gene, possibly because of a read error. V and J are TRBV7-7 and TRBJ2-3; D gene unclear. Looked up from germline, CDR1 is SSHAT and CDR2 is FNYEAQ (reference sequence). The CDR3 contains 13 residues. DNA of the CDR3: TGTGCTAGCAGCTTCACAGGCACAGATACGCAGTATTTT. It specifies CASSFTGTDTQYF.

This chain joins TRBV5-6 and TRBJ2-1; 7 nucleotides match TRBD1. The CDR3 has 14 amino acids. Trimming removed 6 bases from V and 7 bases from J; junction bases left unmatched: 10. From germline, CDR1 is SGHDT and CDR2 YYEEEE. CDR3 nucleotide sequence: TGTGCCAGCACGGCAGGGGGTTCATTTAATGAGCAGTTCTTC. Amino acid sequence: CASTAGGSFNEQFF.

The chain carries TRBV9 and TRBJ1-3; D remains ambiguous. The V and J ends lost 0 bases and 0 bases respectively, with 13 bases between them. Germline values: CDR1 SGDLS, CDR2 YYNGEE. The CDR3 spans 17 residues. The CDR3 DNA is TGTGCCAGCAGCGTAGACCCTCTCCAGGCCTCTGGAAACACCATATATTTT. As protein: CASSVDPLQASGNTIYF.

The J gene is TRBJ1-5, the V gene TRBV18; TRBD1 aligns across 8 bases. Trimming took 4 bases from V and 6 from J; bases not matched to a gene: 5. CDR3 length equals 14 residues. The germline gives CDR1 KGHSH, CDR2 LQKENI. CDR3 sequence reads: CASSLDRVSQPQHF. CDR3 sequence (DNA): TGTGCCAGCTCACTGGACAGGGTGTCTCAGCCCCAGCATTTT.

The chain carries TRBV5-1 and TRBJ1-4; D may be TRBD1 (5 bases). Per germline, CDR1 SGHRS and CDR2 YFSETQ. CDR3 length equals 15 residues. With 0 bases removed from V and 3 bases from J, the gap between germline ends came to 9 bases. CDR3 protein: CASSLGTISNEKLFF. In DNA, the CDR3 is TGCGCCAGCAGCTTGGGGACAATCTCTAATGAAAAACTGTTTTTT.

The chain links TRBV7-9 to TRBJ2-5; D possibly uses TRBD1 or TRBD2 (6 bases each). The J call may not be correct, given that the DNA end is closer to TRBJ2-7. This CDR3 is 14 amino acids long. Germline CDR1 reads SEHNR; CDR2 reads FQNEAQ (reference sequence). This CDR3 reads CASSLSGASYEQYF. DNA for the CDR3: TGTGCCAGCAGCTTATCGGGGGCCTCCTACGAGCAGTACTTC.

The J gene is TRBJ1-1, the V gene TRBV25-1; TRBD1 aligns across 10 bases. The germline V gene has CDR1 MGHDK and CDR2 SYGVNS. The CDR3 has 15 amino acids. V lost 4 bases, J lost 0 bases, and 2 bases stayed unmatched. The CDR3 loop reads CASSGGQGMNTEAFF. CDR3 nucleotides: TGTGCCAGCAGTGGGGGACAGGGGATGAACACTGAAGCTTTCTTT.

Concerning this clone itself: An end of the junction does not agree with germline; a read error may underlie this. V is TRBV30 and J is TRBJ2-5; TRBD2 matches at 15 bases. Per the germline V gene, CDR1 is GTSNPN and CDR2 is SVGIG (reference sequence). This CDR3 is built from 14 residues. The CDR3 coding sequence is TGTGCCTGGCGAGGACTAGCGGGGGGGCCTGCAAAGCACTTC. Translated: CAWRGLAGGPAKHF.

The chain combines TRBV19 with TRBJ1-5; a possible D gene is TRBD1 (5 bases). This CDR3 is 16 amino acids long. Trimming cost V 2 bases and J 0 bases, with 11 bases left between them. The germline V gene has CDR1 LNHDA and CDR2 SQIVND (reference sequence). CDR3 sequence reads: CASSIWQGYSNQPQHF. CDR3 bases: TGTGCCAGTAGTATATGGCAGGGATATAGCAATCAGCCCCAGCATTTT.

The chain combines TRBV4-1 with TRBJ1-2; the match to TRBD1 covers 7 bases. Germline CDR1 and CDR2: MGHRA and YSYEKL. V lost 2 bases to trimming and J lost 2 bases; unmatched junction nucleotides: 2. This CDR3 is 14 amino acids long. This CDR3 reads CASSQPDRNYGYTF. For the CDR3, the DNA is TGCGCCAGCAGCCAACCGGACAGGAACTATGGCTACACCTTC.

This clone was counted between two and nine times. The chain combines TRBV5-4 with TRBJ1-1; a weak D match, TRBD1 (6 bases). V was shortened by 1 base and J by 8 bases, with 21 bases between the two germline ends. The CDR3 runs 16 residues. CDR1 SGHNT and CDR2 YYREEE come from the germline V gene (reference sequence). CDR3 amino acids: CASSLPLRTGRTEAFF. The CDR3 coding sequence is TGTGCCAGCAGCTTGCCCCTCCGAACAGGGCGGACCGAAGCTTTCTTT.

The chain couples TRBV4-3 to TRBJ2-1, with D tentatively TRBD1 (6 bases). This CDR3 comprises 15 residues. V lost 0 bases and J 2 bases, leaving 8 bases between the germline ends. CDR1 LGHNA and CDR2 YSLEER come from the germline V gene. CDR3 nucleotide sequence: TGCGCCAGCAGCCAAGAGGGGGCCCCCTACAATGAGCAGTTCTTC. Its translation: CASSQEGAPYNEQFF.

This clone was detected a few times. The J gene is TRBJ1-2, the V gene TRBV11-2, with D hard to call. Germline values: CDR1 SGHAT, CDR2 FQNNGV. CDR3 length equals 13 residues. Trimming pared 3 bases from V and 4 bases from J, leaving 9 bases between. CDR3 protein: CASSFGRSYGYTF. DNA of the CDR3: TGTGCCAGCAGCTTTGGCAGGAGCTATGGCTACACCTTC.

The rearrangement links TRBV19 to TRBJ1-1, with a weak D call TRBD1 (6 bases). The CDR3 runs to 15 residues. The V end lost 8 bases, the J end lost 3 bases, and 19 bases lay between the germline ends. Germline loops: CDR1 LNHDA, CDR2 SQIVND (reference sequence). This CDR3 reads CASVRGGGVDTEAFF. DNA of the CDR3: TGTGCCAGTGTTCGCGGGGGCGGGGTGGACACTGAAGCTTTCTTT.

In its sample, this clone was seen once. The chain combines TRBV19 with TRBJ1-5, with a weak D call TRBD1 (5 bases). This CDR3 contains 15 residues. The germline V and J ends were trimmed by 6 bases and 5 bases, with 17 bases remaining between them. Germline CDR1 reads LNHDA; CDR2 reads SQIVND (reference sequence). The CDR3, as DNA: TGTGCCAGTAGGGGAGCCGGGGGACGATATCAGCCCCAGCATTTT. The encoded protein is CASRGAGGRYQPQHF.

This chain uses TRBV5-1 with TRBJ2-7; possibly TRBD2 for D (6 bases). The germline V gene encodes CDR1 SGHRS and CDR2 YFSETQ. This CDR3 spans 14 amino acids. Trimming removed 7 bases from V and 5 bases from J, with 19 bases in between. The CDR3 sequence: CASRGTGPRHEQYF. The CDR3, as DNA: TGCGCCAGCCGAGGGACTGGCCCGAGGCACGAGCAGTACTTC.

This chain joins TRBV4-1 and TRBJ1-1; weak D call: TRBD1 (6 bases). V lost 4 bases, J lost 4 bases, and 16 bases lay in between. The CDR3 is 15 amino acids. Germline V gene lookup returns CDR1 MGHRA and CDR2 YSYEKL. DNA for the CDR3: TGCGCCAGCAGCCTGGGTAGGGGGGTCAGCACTGAAGCTTTCTTT. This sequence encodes CASSLGRGVSTEAFF.